The rows below give T cell receptor beta chains drawn from one sample of a study of T cell responses to AZD1222 COVID-19 vaccine. Sequencing used immunoSEQ multiplex PCR; TCRdb keeps in-frame clones, though not all of them. The sample records roughly 260,000 clones, just over 90% being singletons. The specimen comprised peripheral blood, sampled on day 0 of AZD1222 vaccination. These receptor sequences come from an adult in good health. Both conserved end residues are part of each CDR3. The D gene is left open where the match is weak. Not all rows give a size; the values are once, few, many and, for expanded clones, a class.

j_gene: TRBJ1-1
abundance: -
d_gene: -
v_gene: TRBV3-1/TRBV3-2
CDR3nt: TGTGCCAGCAGCCTAGGAGGGGAAGCTTTCTTT
CDR3aa: CASSLGGEAFF

j_gene: TRBJ1-1
abundance: -
d_gene: -
v_gene: TRBV7-8
CDR3nt: TGTGCCAGCAGAAACAGGGTTTTGGACACTGAAGCTTTCTTT
CDR3aa: CASRNRVLDTEAFF

j_gene: TRBJ1-2
abundance: -
d_gene: -
v_gene: TRBV7-9
CDR3nt: TGTGCCAGCAGCTTAGGAGGAAACTATGGCTACACCTTC
CDR3aa: CASSLGGNYGYTF

j_gene: TRBJ1-2
abundance: -
d_gene: -
v_gene: TRBV6-1
CDR3nt: TGTGCCAGCAGTGAGGCAGGCTATGGCTACACCTTC
CDR3aa: CASSEAGYGYTF

j_gene: TRBJ1-6
abundance: -
d_gene: -
v_gene: TRBV5-4
CDR3nt: TGTGCCAGCAGTAAAGGAGGCTCCTATAATTCACCCCTCCACTTT
CDR3aa: CASSKGGSYNSPLHF

j_gene: TRBJ1-5
abundance: -
d_gene: -
v_gene: TRBV7-6
CDR3nt: TGTGCCAGCAGCTTACAGGGTCAGCCCCAGCATTTT
CDR3aa: CASSLQGQPQHF

j_gene: TRBJ1-6
abundance: -
d_gene: -
v_gene: TRBV28
CDR3nt: TGTGCCAGCAGCTTGGGGGCAGGGGCTTCCAATTCACCCCTCCACTTT
CDR3aa: CASSLGAGASNSPLHF

j_gene: TRBJ2-5
abundance: -
d_gene: -
v_gene: TRBV28
CDR3nt: TGTGCCAGCAGTTTGACGGGTCTTGCGACCCAGTACTTC
CDR3aa: CASSLTGLATQYF

j_gene: TRBJ2-2
abundance: -
d_gene: -
v_gene: TRBV7-3
CDR3nt: TGTGCCAGCAGCTTAATGGGGCGGGGGAACACCGGGGAGCTGTTTTTT
CDR3aa: CASSLMGRGNTGELFF

j_gene: TRBJ1-1
abundance: once
d_gene: -
v_gene: TRBV5-1
CDR3nt: TGCGCCAGCAGCTTCCAGGGTTCCACTGAAGCTTTCTTT
CDR3aa: CASSFQGSTEAFF

j_gene: TRBJ1-1
abundance: -
d_gene: TRBD1
v_gene: TRBV3-1/TRBV3-2
CDR3nt: TGTGCCAGCAGCCAAGAAGGGTCGGACAGGGCGAACACTGAAGCTTTCTTT
CDR3aa: CASSQEGSDRANTEAFF

j_gene: TRBJ2-1
abundance: -
d_gene: -
v_gene: TRBV7-9
CDR3nt: TGTGCCAGCAGCTCGACCGTCAGAGACCTTGAGAATGAGCAGTTCTTC
CDR3aa: CASSSTVRDLENEQFF

j_gene: TRBJ1-5
abundance: -
d_gene: -
v_gene: TRBV27
CDR3nt: TGTGCCAGCAGCCTGGAGTCAGGGAGCAATCAGCCCCAGCATTTT
CDR3aa: CASSLESGSNQPQHF

j_gene: TRBJ2-7
abundance: -
d_gene: TRBD1
v_gene: TRBV5-1
CDR3nt: TGCGCCAGCAGGGGACAGGGGGCGCAGGAGCAGTACTTC
CDR3aa: CASRGQGAQEQYF

j_gene: TRBJ1-2
abundance: -
d_gene: -
v_gene: TRBV2
CDR3nt: TGTGCCAGCAGTGAAGTAGTTGGGACCGGCTACACCTTC
CDR3aa: CASSEVVGTGYTF

j_gene: TRBJ1-1
abundance: -
d_gene: -
v_gene: TRBV5-1
CDR3nt: TGCGCCAGCAGCTTGGTTTTTCAGGGGAGAAAGAACACTGAAGCTTTCTTT
CDR3aa: CASSLVFQGRKNTEAFF

j_gene: TRBJ1-2
abundance: -
d_gene: -
v_gene: TRBV6-6
CDR3nt: TGTGCCAGCAGTTACTCGGCCGAAGGCTACACCTTC
CDR3aa: CASSYSAEGYTF

j_gene: TRBJ2-1
abundance: -
d_gene: -
v_gene: TRBV5-1
CDR3nt: TGCGCCAGCAGCTGGACAGCCGGGGACAATGAGCAGTTCTTC
CDR3aa: CASSWTAGDNEQFF

j_gene: TRBJ1-6
abundance: -
d_gene: -
v_gene: TRBV2
CDR3nt: TGTGCCAGCAGGGAGGACGAATCACCCCTCCACTTT
CDR3aa: CASREDESPLHF

j_gene: TRBJ1-1
abundance: -
d_gene: TRBD1
v_gene: TRBV28
CDR3nt: TGTGCCATCTCAGGGGGGTACACTGAAGCTTTCTTT
CDR3aa: CAISGGYTEAFF

j_gene: TRBJ2-7
abundance: -
d_gene: -
v_gene: TRBV25-1
CDR3nt: TGTGCCAGCAGTGAATCCAGGACAGCTTACTCCTACGAGCAGTACTTC
CDR3aa: CASSESRTAYSYEQYF

j_gene: TRBJ2-6
abundance: once
d_gene: -
v_gene: TRBV6-5
CDR3nt: TGTGCCAGCAGTTACTGGGGCTCCGGGGCCAACGTCCTGACTTTC
CDR3aa: CASSYWGSGANVLTF

j_gene: TRBJ2-7
abundance: -
d_gene: -
v_gene: TRBV11-2
CDR3nt: TGTGCCAGCAGCCGGACCATGGGGGAGCAGTACTTC
CDR3aa: CASSRTMGEQYF

j_gene: TRBJ1-6
abundance: -
d_gene: -
v_gene: TRBV28
CDR3nt: TGTGCCAGCACCGTATCCTTGGGGCCCCTCCACTTT
CDR3aa: CASTVSLGPLHF

j_gene: TRBJ2-7
abundance: once
d_gene: -
v_gene: TRBV11-2
CDR3nt: TGTGCCAGCAGCTTAGTTTTAGGGGCCTACGAGCAGTACTTC
CDR3aa: CASSLVLGAYEQYF

j_gene: TRBJ2-1
abundance: -
d_gene: -
v_gene: TRBV7-2
CDR3nt: TGTGCCAGCAGCTCCCTAGCGCGCCGAGGGAATGAGCAGTTCTTC
CDR3aa: CASSSLARRGNEQFF

j_gene: TRBJ2-5
abundance: -
d_gene: -
v_gene: TRBV7-8
CDR3nt: TGTGCCAGCAGCCGGACGGGGGAGACCCAGTACTTC
CDR3aa: CASSRTGETQYF

j_gene: TRBJ2-2
abundance: -
d_gene: -
v_gene: TRBV9
CDR3nt: TGTGCCAGCAGCGTCCCCCGGGGCCAGGGTAGCACCGGGGAGCTGTTTTTT
CDR3aa: CASSVPRGQGSTGELFF

j_gene: TRBJ1-5
abundance: -
d_gene: -
v_gene: TRBV2
CDR3nt: TGTGCCACCTCACGGCAGGGGAGGGATCAGCCCCAGCATTTT
CDR3aa: CATSRQGRDQPQHF

j_gene: TRBJ1-4
abundance: -
d_gene: -
v_gene: TRBV28
CDR3nt: TGTGCCAGCAGTGCCCCGGGGTCTCAGACTGAAAAACTGTTTTTT
CDR3aa: CASSAPGSQTEKLFF

j_gene: TRBJ1-2
abundance: -
d_gene: -
v_gene: TRBV18
CDR3nt: TGTGCCAGCTCACCACCCCGGGGAGGTAACTATGGCTACACCTTC
CDR3aa: CASSPPRGGNYGYTF

j_gene: TRBJ2-2
abundance: -
d_gene: TRBD2
v_gene: TRBV23-1
CDR3nt: TGCGCCAGCAGTCTCCCTTCCTCGCGCCTTACTAGCGGTCAGGTGAACACCGGGGAGCTGTTTTTT
CDR3aa: CASSLPSSRLTSGQVNTGELFF

j_gene: TRBJ2-7
abundance: once
d_gene: TRBD1
v_gene: TRBV28
CDR3nt: TGTGCCAGCAGTGGGCCCGGACAGGGGAAGAACGAGCAGTACTTC
CDR3aa: CASSGPGQGKNEQYF

j_gene: TRBJ1-4
abundance: -
d_gene: -
v_gene: TRBV24-1
CDR3nt: TGTGCCACCAGTGATTTAGGGGCGGGAAATGAAAAACTGTTTTTT
CDR3aa: CATSDLGAGNEKLFF

j_gene: TRBJ2-5
abundance: -
d_gene: -
v_gene: TRBV7-5
CDR3nt: TGTGCCAGAAGCTTAGTTGGGGCTAAGCTCGGTGTAGAGACCCAGTACTTC
CDR3aa: CARSLVGAKLGVETQYF

j_gene: TRBJ2-3
abundance: -
d_gene: TRBD2
v_gene: TRBV19
CDR3nt: TGTGCCAGTATAGGCGGGAGGGCCGAAGATACGCAGTATTTT
CDR3aa: CASIGGRAEDTQYF

j_gene: TRBJ2-7
abundance: -
d_gene: -
v_gene: TRBV20-1
CDR3nt: TGCAGTGCAAGAAACTACGAGCAGTACTTC
CDR3aa: CSARNYEQYF

j_gene: TRBJ2-2
abundance: once
d_gene: TRBD2
v_gene: TRBV9
CDR3nt: TGTGCCAGCAGCGTACTAGCGGACCCTCACAGGACCGGGGAGCTGTTTTTT
CDR3aa: CASSVLADPHRTGELFF

j_gene: TRBJ2-6
abundance: -
d_gene: -
v_gene: TRBV18
CDR3nt: TGTGCCAGCTCACCACCGCCGTATCAGGCAGGGGGGTCTGGGGCCAACGTCCTGACTTTC
CDR3aa: CASSPPPYQAGGSGANVLTF

j_gene: TRBJ2-2
abundance: -
d_gene: TRBD1
v_gene: TRBV11-1
CDR3nt: TGTGCCAGCAGCGTACAACCGGGACAGTACACCGGGGAGCTGTTTTTT
CDR3aa: CASSVQPGQYTGELFF

j_gene: TRBJ1-2
abundance: few
d_gene: TRBD1
v_gene: TRBV3-1/TRBV3-2
CDR3nt: TGTGCCAGCAGCCAAGAGACAGGGGGGAACACCTATGGCTACACCTTC
CDR3aa: CASSQETGGNTYGYTF

j_gene: TRBJ2-5
abundance: -
d_gene: -
v_gene: TRBV6-1
CDR3nt: TGTGCCAGCAGTGAAGCGCTTCCGGGGGCGCAAGAGACCCAGTACTTC
CDR3aa: CASSEALPGAQETQYF

j_gene: TRBJ1-3
abundance: once
d_gene: -
v_gene: TRBV7-2
CDR3nt: TGTGCCAGCAGCACAGACAATGGAAACACCATATATTTT
CDR3aa: CASSTDNGNTIYF

j_gene: TRBJ2-1
abundance: -
d_gene: -
v_gene: TRBV2
CDR3nt: TGTGCCAGCGTGATGTATAGTGAGCAGTTCTTC
CDR3aa: CASVMYSEQFF

j_gene: TRBJ2-3
abundance: -
d_gene: -
v_gene: TRBV25-1
CDR3nt: TGTGCCCTCCGGAGAGATACGCAGTATTTT
CDR3aa: CALRRDTQYF

j_gene: TRBJ2-2
abundance: -
d_gene: TRBD2
v_gene: TRBV5-1
CDR3nt: TGCGCCAGCAGCTTGGAACTAGCGGGGGCCGCGAACACCGGGGAGCTGTTTTTT
CDR3aa: CASSLELAGAANTGELFF

j_gene: TRBJ2-3
abundance: -
d_gene: TRBD1
v_gene: TRBV6-2/TRBV6-3
CDR3nt: TGTGCCAGCAGCCGCGGGACAGGGGCCGCGGATACGCAGTATTTT
CDR3aa: CASSRGTGAADTQYF